These 24 T cell receptor beta chains were all obtained from the same sample, sequenced in a study of lymphopenia after photon versus proton radiotherapy. The assay was immunoSEQ multiplex PCR, and TCRdb's table has in-frame clones only and misses some. Among some 15,000 clones listed, 82% were seen once. The starting material was peripheral blood, obtained from a patient treated with photon-based radiotherapy. The receptors shown here come from a man aged 50 or older with gastric cancer.

The chain combines TRBV5-8 with TRBJ1-2, with 7 bases matching TRBD1. V dropped 0 bases and J dropped 0; count of bases not matched to a gene: 2. The germline CDR1 and CDR2 sequences are SGHTS and YDEGEE. CDR3 length: 15 amino acids. In nucleotides, the CDR3 is TGTGCCAGCAGCTTGGGGGACAGAGCTAACTATGGCTACACCTTC. It translates to CASSLGDRANYGYTF.

The chain combines TRBV27 with TRBJ2-3, with 9 bases aligning to TRBD2. The CDR3 covers 15 residues. V dropped 4 bases and J dropped 5; count of bases not matched to a gene: 7. Germline V CDR1 and CDR2: MNHEY, SMNVEV (reference sequence). The CDR3 spells CASSSVAGDRDTQYF. CDR3 sequence (DNA): TGTGCCAGCAGTTCGGTAGCGGGAGACAGAGATACGCAGTATTTT.

The chain uses TRBV5-6 and TRBJ1-5; no clear D gene. Germline values: CDR1 SGHDT, CDR2 YYEEEE. The length of the CDR3 is 13 residues. The germline V and J ends were trimmed by 2 bases and 5 bases, with 8 bases remaining between them. The CDR3 coding sequence is TGTGCCAGCAGCTTCTTCGGGGATCAGCCCCAGCATTTT. Residues: CASSFFGDQPQHF.

The gene calls are TRBV7-8 and TRBJ2-7; TRBD2 is a possible D gene (5 bases). This CDR3 spans 13 amino acids. CDR1 and CDR2 (germline): SGHVS, FQNEAQ. Trimming left V 1 base short and J 4 bases short, with 8 bases between. DNA for the CDR3: TGTGCCAGCAGCTTAGGGACTCGATACGAGCAGTACGTC. Translated: CASSLGTRYEQYV.

The rearrangement joins TRBV19 to TRBJ1-2, with D tentatively TRBD1 (6 bases). The CDR3 covers 11 residues. The germline V and J ends were trimmed by 8 bases and 5 bases, with 9 bases remaining between them. Per the germline V gene, CDR1 is LNHDA and CDR2 is SQIVND (reference sequence). The CDR3 region is CASHGQYGYTF. CDR3 bases: TGTGCCAGTCATGGACAGTATGGCTACACCTTC.

This clone was seen only a few times. The chain employs TRBV7-3 and TRBJ2-3; D may be TRBD1 (6 bases). V dropped 4 bases and J dropped 0 bases, with 11 bases sitting between them. Germline V gene sequence: CDR1 SGHTA, CDR2 FQGTGA. The CDR3 length is 15 residues. CDR3 residues: CASSWTVSSTDTQYF. The CDR3, as DNA: TGTGCCAGCAGCTGGACAGTCTCTAGCACAGATACGCAGTATTTT. Combining the CDR3 with reference TRBV7-3 and TRBJ2-3 gives the whole variable domain GAGVSQTPSNKVTEKGKYVELRCDPISGHTALYWYRQSLGQGPEFLIYFQGTGAADDSGLPNDRFFAVRPEGSVSTLKIQRTERGDSAVYLCASSWTVSSTDTQYFGPGTRLTVL.

The chain combines TRBV2 with TRBJ2-5; no clear D gene. Trimming took off 1 base at V and 1 base at J, with 4 bases between the two ends. CDR3 size: 13 residues. Germline V CDR1 and CDR2: SNHLY, FYNNEI. The CDR3, as DNA: TGTGCCAGCAGTGAAGGCAGCCAAGAGACCCAGTACTTC. Translation: CASSEGSQETQYF.

The chain links TRBV5-1 to TRBJ2-3; TRBD1 is a possible D gene (6 bases). The germline V gene has CDR1 SGHRS and CDR2 YFSETQ. Deletions cut 4 bases from V and 2 bases from J, with 11 bases between. The CDR3 is 14 amino acids. The CDR3 DNA sequence: TGCGCCAGCAGCGGCTCAGGGGCCACAGATACGCAGTATTTT. It yields the protein CASSGSGATDTQYF.

V usage is TRBV7-2 and J usage is TRBJ2-7; no reliable D call. V lost 3 bases, J lost 6 bases, and 6 bases lay in between. The CDR3 is 11 residues long. Germline assignment: CDR1 SGHTA and CDR2 FQGNSA. The CDR3 DNA reads as TGTGCCAGCAGCTTGCGTCGCGAGCAGTACTTC. It codes for CASSLRREQYF.

In its sample, this clone was seen a few times. The chain recombines TRBV5-1 with TRBJ2-5; 8 bases align to TRBD2. Germline V gene lookup returns CDR1 SGHRS and CDR2 YFSETQ. V lost 5 bases and J lost 1; bases outside the gene matches: 7. The CDR3 spans 15 residues. CDR3 bases: TGCGCCAGCAGGGGAGGCGGGGGGCCCCAAGAGACCCAGTACTTC. It encodes CASRGGGGPQETQYF.

This clone was seen more than once but under ten times. The rearrangement links TRBV10-3 to TRBJ2-1, with a weak D call TRBD1 (5 bases). V was cut by 5 bases and J by 9 bases, with 11 bases left in between. From germline, CDR1 is ENHRY and CDR2 SYGVKD. The CDR3 totals 12 residues. CDR3 region: CAISTRQGEQFF. DNA of the CDR3: TGTGCCATCAGTACCCGTCAGGGTGAGCAGTTCTTC.

CDR3 sequence: CASSWRGGPSYEQYF. In DNA, the CDR3 is TGTGCCAGCAGCTGGCGGGGGGGGCCCTCCTACGAGCAGTACTTC. The chain joins TRBV7-8 to TRBJ2-7; 9 bases align to TRBD2. The J segment lost 0 bases and the V segment lost 4 bases, leaving 4 bases of the junction unmatched. The CDR3 loop spans 15 amino acids. In germline, CDR1 is SGHVS, CDR2 FQNEAQ.

The chain uses TRBV30 and TRBJ2-6; D is unclear. The CDR3 covers 13 residues. CDR1 is GTSNPN, CDR2 SVGIG, per germline (reference sequence). With 5 bases removed from V and 1 base from J, the gap between germline ends came to 6 bases. CDR3 sequence reads: CAWVGSGANVLTF. In DNA form, the CDR3 reads TGTGCCTGGGTGGGATCTGGGGCCAACGTCCTGACTTTC.

The rearrangement links TRBV15 to TRBJ2-1; TRBD1 might be the D (7 bases). Germline CDR1 reads LNHNV; CDR2 reads YYDKDF (reference sequence). The V end lost 9 bases, the J end lost 6 bases, and 18 bases lay between the germline ends. The CDR3 has 14 amino acids. The CDR3 nucleotides are TGTGCCACTGACTCCGGGACAGCGGGCAATGAGCAGTTCTTC. Protein sequence: CATDSGTAGNEQFF.

This clone occurred once. The chain carries TRBV5-5 and TRBJ2-5; D remains ambiguous. Trimming took 5 bases from V and 1 from J, leaving 9 bases between them. Germline loops: CDR1 SGHKS, CDR2 YYEKEE (reference sequence). CDR3 length: 13 amino acids. The CDR3 is CASSQNTQETQYF. The CDR3 coding sequence is TGTGCCAGCAGTCAAAACACCCAAGAGACCCAGTACTTC.

The gene calls are TRBV29-1 and TRBJ2-1, with 8 bases matching TRBD1. This CDR3 is built from 13 residues. V shed 3 bases, J shed 6 bases, and the junction held 4 bases outside the gene matches. Per the germline V gene, CDR1 is SQVTM and CDR2 is ANQGSEA. Here the CDR3 reads CSVEGQGANEQFF. DNA of the CDR3: TGCAGCGTTGAGGGTCAGGGGGCCAATGAGCAGTTCTTC.

The rearrangement links TRBV15 to TRBJ1-6, with D possibly being TRBD1 (5 bases). Looked up from germline, CDR1 is LNHNV and CDR2 is YYDKDF (reference sequence). V was cut by 1 base and J by 9 bases, with 16 bases left in between. The CDR3 covers 16 residues. The CDR3 nucleotides read TGTGCCACCAGCAGAGGGTCGGGGGGAGAAGGTTCACCCCTCCACTTT. Translating gives CATSRGSGGEGSPLHF. The full variable domain, its missing parts supplied by reference TRBV15 and TRBJ1-6, is DAMVIQNPRYQVTQFGKPVTLSCSQTLNHNVMYWYQQKSSQAPKLLFHYYDKDFNNEADTPDNFQSRRPNTSFCFLDIRSPGLGDTAMYLCATSRGSGGEGSPLHFGNGTRLTVT.

The chain links TRBV7-8 to TRBJ1-2; D is perhaps TRBD1 (6 bases). Germline V gives CDR1 SGHVS, CDR2 FQNEAQ. Trimming left V 4 bases short and J 11 bases short, with 17 bases between. The length of the CDR3 is 13 residues. The CDR3 spells CASSSTQQGFYTF. CDR3 coding DNA: TGTGCCAGCAGCTCTACCCAACAGGGCTTTTACACCTTC.

The V and J genes are TRBV5-1 and TRBJ2-3, with TRBD2 matching 10 bases. J lost 6 bases, V lost 0 bases, and 10 bases had no gene match. The CDR3 totals 17 residues. Germline assignment: CDR1 SGHRS and CDR2 YFSETQ. CDR3 protein: CASSLDASGGSTDTQYF. The CDR3 DNA reads as TGCGCCAGCAGCTTGGATGCTAGCGGGGGCTCTACTGATACGCAGTATTTT.

The chain recombines TRBV15 with TRBJ2-1; D is ambiguous. The CDR3 loop spans 12 amino acids. With 5 bases removed from V and 12 bases from J, the gap between germline ends came to 14 bases. Germline V gene sequence: CDR1 LNHNV, CDR2 YYDKDF (reference sequence). As DNA, the CDR3 is TGTGCCACCAGCGCCCATCTCGAGCGGCAGTTCTTC. Translating it yields CATSAHLERQFF.

The chain recombines TRBV10-3 with TRBJ2-7, with 10 nucleotides matching TRBD1. Germline V gene sequence: CDR1 ENHRY, CDR2 SYGVKD. Losses at the gene ends were 10 bases for V and 6 bases for J; bases not matched to a gene: 9. The CDR3 sequence is 13 residues long. The DNA of the CDR3 is TGTGCCAGCTCCGGGACAGGGGCACTCGAGCAGTACTTC. The encoded protein is CASSGTGALEQYF.

The genes are TRBV18 and TRBJ2-2; unclear D gene. In germline, CDR1 is KGHSH, CDR2 LQKENI. The V end lost 3 bases, the J end lost 6 bases, and 5 bases lay between the germline ends. CDR3 length equals 12 residues. The CDR3 region is CASSPLSGELFF. CDR3 sequence (DNA): TGTGCCAGCTCACCCCTGTCCGGGGAGCTGTTTTTT.

The chain uses TRBV5-3 and TRBJ2-7; tentative D call: TRBD2 (7 bases). TRBV5-3 is an ORF, and what it does is uncertain. The CDR3 has 14 amino acids. V was trimmed by 3 bases and J by 4 bases, leaving 14 bases between them. CDR3 DNA: TGTGCCAGAAGCTGGGGGGGCAAAGGTTACGAGCAGTACGTC. It yields the protein CARSWGGKGYEQYV.

The chain joins TRBV19 to TRBJ2-5; D could derive from TRBD1 or TRBD2 (5 bases each). The end of the DNA aligns better with TRBJ2-7, so the J call may be wrong. This CDR3 is 14 amino acids long. The V gene's germline CDR1 is LNHDA and CDR2 SQIVND (reference sequence). CDR3 residues: CASSIRDGSYEQYF. The CDR3 coding sequence is TGTGCCAGTAGTATCCGGGACGGCTCCTACGAGCAGTACTTC.